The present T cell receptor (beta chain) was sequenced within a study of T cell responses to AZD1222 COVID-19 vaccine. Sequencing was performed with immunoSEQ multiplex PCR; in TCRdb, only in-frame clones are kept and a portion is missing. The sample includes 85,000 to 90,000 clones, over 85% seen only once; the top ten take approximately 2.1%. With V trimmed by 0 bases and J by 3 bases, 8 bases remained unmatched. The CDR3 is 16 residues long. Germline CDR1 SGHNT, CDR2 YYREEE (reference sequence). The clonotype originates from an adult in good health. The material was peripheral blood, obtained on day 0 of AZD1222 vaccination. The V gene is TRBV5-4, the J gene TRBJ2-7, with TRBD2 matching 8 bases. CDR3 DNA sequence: TGTGCCAGCAGCTTGGCCGGGGCGGGGGGCCTCTACGAGCAGTACTTC. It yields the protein CASSLAGAGGLYEQYF.